Following are 2 T cell receptor beta chains from one sample sequenced in a study. TCRdb reprocessed the RT-PCR reads via MiXCR and lists one record per CDR3 protein. Of hundreds of thousands of distinct CDR3 sequences in the sample, approximately 14% are singletons; the top ten hold 3% to 4.5%. Sequenced input: memory CD4+ T cells from blood. Source of these receptors: a female donor in good health, serving as a healthy control.

This clonotype was observed a few times. This chain connects TRBV20-1 to TRBJ1-1; D gene uncertain. The V gene lost 6 bases and the J gene lost 1 base, with 15 bases spanning the gap. The CDR3 consists of 14 residues. Germline loops: CDR1 DFQATT, CDR2 SNEGSKA (reference sequence). As DNA, the CDR3 is TGCAGTGCCGACCCCTTGACACAGAACACTGAAGCTTTCTTT. It encodes CSADPLTQNTEAFF.

V and J are TRBV5-6 and TRBJ1-1; 7 bases map to TRBD1. The length of the CDR3 is 14 residues. Germline V CDR1 and CDR2: SGHDT, YYEEEE. Losses at the gene ends were 4 bases for V and 5 bases for J; bases not matched to a gene: 8. The CDR3 loop is CASSRWDRNTEAFF. The CDR3, as DNA: TGTGCCAGCAGCCGCTGGGACAGAAATACTGAAGCTTTCTTT.